This TCR beta chain was sequenced for a study of T cell responses to AZD1222 COVID-19 vaccine. With 6 bases removed from V and 6 bases from J, the gap between germline ends came to 11 bases. In germline, CDR1 is LNHDA, CDR2 SQIVND (reference sequence). The CDR3 length is 13 residues. Regarding the study as a whole: Females outnumbered males among donors, who were mostly white British; clonal diversity was possibly underestimated. Without day 14 samples, only post-peak T cell repertoires were studied.

Method: immunoSEQ multiplex PCR; TCRdb's copy keeps in-frame clones and lacks some. The sample consists of some 120,000 clones, more than 80% of them appearing once. Comment on this clone: The antigen is not known.

The sequencing used peripheral blood, collected on day 0 of AZD1222 vaccination. The receptor was isolated from an adult in good health. The V call is TRBV19, the J call TRBJ1-4; no clear D. CDR3 loop: CASRGVSYEKLFF. The CDR3 DNA is TGTGCCAGTAGGGGCGTCAGCTATGAAAAACTGTTTTTT.